One sample yielded the 16 T cell receptor beta chains listed below, sequenced in a study of regulatory T cells in long-lasting Graves disease. Indicated time point: newly diagnosed GD, antithyroid drugs for less than 3 months. From PBMCs, RNA was extracted and then used to make the TCR library. To make TCR beta libraries, researchers used iRepertoire HTBI primers and Arm-PCR of CDR3 regions. Each CDR3 protein gets one entry after TCRdb re-called the multiplex PCR reads with MiXCR. The sample shows approximately 350,000 distinct CDR3 sequences, about 10% of them seen only once. This sample also appeared in a second study, on T cells in Graves' hyperthyroidism and ophthalmopathy.

The specimen was peripheral blood mononuclear cells (PBMCs), collected at new diagnosis, from a patient treated with antithyroid drugs. Receptors were obtained from a woman younger than 30 with Graves disease.

The sample holds many counts of this clonotype. The V gene is TRBV4-3, the J gene TRBJ2-5; 9 positions match TRBD1. CDR1 is LGHNA and CDR2 is YSLEER in the germline V gene. The CDR3 covers 15 residues. The J segment lost 4 bases and the V segment lost 1 base, leaving 4 bases of the junction unmatched. CDR3 protein: CASSQGTGVTETQYF. The CDR3 coding sequence is TGCGCCAGCAGCCAAGGGACAGGGGTGACAGAGACCCAGTACTTC.

This clonotype came up many times. This chain joins TRBV20-1 and TRBJ2-2; the match to TRBD2 covers 8 bases. V was clipped by 2 bases and J by 0 bases; unmatched bases: 2. The CDR3 consists of 15 residues. Germline assignment: CDR1 DFQATT and CDR2 SNEGSKA (reference sequence). The CDR3 is CSARTSGANTGELFF. Here the CDR3 DNA reads TGCAGTGCTAGAACTAGCGGAGCGAACACCGGGGAGCTGTTTTTT.

This clonotype was recorded many times. This chain joins TRBV6-2 or TRBV6-3 and TRBJ2-7; D may be TRBD2 (6 bases). CDR1 and CDR2 from the germline V gene are MNHEY and SVGEGT. V lost 6 bases and J lost 1, with 10 bases in between. The length of the CDR3 is 13 residues. CDR3 amino acids: CASSPRGSYEQYF. CDR3 in DNA: TGTGCCAGCAGCCCCCGGGGGTCCTACGAGCAGTACTTC.

This clonotype was observed many times. This chain uses TRBV7-2 with TRBJ1-2; no firm D call. This CDR3 region has 15 residues. V was pared by 1 base and J by 3 bases, with 12 bases between. Germline-derived CDR1 and CDR2 are SGHTA and FQGNSA. The CDR3 coding sequence is TGTGCCAGCAGCTTAGGATTAGGGAATGACTATGGCTACACCTTC. It is translated as CASSLGLGNDYGYTF.

This clonotype was observed many times. The chain is built from TRBV11-2 and TRBJ2-7; D may be TRBD2 (6 bases). The germline V gene encodes CDR1 SGHAT and CDR2 FQNNGV. V lost 1 base and J lost 0, with 13 bases in between. CDR3 size: 16 residues. The CDR3 here is CASSLGRGFGSYEQYV. The CDR3 region has the DNA TGTGCCAGCAGCTTAGGGCGGGGTTTCGGCTCCTACGAGCAGTACGTC.

This clonotype has a count of ten or more. The V call is TRBV5-1, the J call TRBJ1-1, with D hard to call. The CDR3 has 13 residues. V was shortened by 0 bases and J by 8 bases, with 11 bases between the two germline ends. Germline V lookup: CDR1 SGHRS, CDR2 YFSETQ. CDR3 loop: CASSLDLGVEAFF. In nucleotides, the CDR3 is TGCGCCAGCAGCTTGGATCTCGGGGTAGAAGCTTTCTTT.

This clonotype was seen repeatedly, ten times or more. The chain employs TRBV11-2 and TRBJ2-1, with a tentative D call TRBD1 (6 bases). The V and J ends lost 5 bases and 0 bases respectively, with 20 bases between them. CDR1 is SGHAT and CDR2 is FQNNGV in the germline V gene. This CDR3 comprises 18 residues. The CDR3 region has the DNA TGTGCCAGCAGCCTCGACACACAGGGACATCACTCCTACAATGAGCAGTTCTTC. It translates to CASSLDTQGHHSYNEQFF.

The genes are TRBV6-2 or TRBV6-3 and TRBJ1-2; D gene ambiguous. The germline V gene has CDR1 MNHEY and CDR2 SVGEGT. Trimming took off 4 bases at V and 2 bases at J, with 8 bases between the two ends. There are 13 residues in the CDR3. In nucleotides, the CDR3 is TGTGCCAGCAGTTCGCCTTCAAACTATGGCTACACCTTC. Translating gives CASSSPSNYGYTF.

This clonotype showed up many times. The chain links TRBV5-1 to TRBJ2-6, with a possible D match to TRBD1 (6 bases). This CDR3 has 15 residues. Germline CDR1 is SGHRS and CDR2 is YFSETQ. With 6 bases removed from V and 0 bases from J, the gap between germline ends came to 10 bases. CDR3 sequence reads: CASTSGDSGANVLTF. In nucleotides, the CDR3 is TGCGCCAGCACATCAGGGGACTCTGGGGCCAACGTCCTGACTTTC.

This sequence joins TRBV20-1 and TRBJ2-2; perhaps TRBD2 as D (5 bases). The germline CDR1 and CDR2 sequences are DFQATT and SNEGSKA (reference sequence). This CDR3 contains 13 residues. V lost 3 bases to trimming and J lost 5 bases, with 10 bases between them. The CDR3 reads CSASRGSTGELFF. The CDR3 nucleotides are TGCAGTGCTAGCCGGGGATCTACCGGGGAGCTGTTTTTT.

In its sample, this clonotype was seen many times. The rearrangement uses TRBV3-1 and TRBJ1-2; 11 nucleotides match TRBD1. J was trimmed by 8 bases and V by 2 bases; bases with no gene match: 4. CDR1 and CDR2 from the germline V gene are LGHDT and YNNKEL (reference sequence). The CDR3 loop spans 14 amino acids. The CDR3 is CASSQSGQGDGYTF. The CDR3 DNA follows: TGTGCCAGCAGCCAATCGGGACAGGGGGACGGCTACACCTTC.

This clonotype was observed many times. This chain joins TRBV6-9 and TRBJ1-4; D is possibly TRBD1 (5 bases). Germline assignment: CDR1 MNHGY and CDR2 SVAAGI. V was trimmed by 3 bases and J by 1 base, leaving 9 bases between them. The CDR3 covers 15 residues. The CDR3 DNA reads TGTGCCAGCAGTTACTGGGGGGGAACTAATGAAAAACTGTTTTTT. It yields the protein CASSYWGGTNEKLFF.

The sample holds many counts of this clonotype. The rearrangement uses TRBV18 and TRBJ1-2; no definite D call. CDR3 length equals 13 residues. Trimming stripped 5 bases from V and 2 bases from J, with 9 bases between. Per the germline V gene, CDR1 is KGHSH and CDR2 is LQKENI. This CDR3 reads CASSRGKNYGYTF. The CDR3 nucleotides are TGTGCCAGCTCAAGAGGAAAGAACTATGGCTACACCTTC.

The table lists this clonotype with a few counts. This rearrangement joins TRBV20-1 to TRBJ2-7; 9 positions match TRBD2. Unmatched junction bases numbered 18, after V lost 4 bases and J lost 5 bases. Germline lookup yields CDR1 DFQATT and CDR2 SNEGSKA (reference sequence). This CDR3 is built from 17 residues. CDR3 residues: CSAKKAGGASFWDEQYF. CDR3 coding DNA: TGCAGTGCTAAAAAAGCGGGAGGAGCTAGTTTTTGGGACGAGCAGTACTTC.

This clonotype was seen a few times. The chain has TRBV29-1 and TRBJ1-2; D not certain. The CDR3 contains 12 residues. Germline CDR1 and CDR2: SQVTM and ANQGSEA. V lost 3 bases to trimming and J lost 8 bases, with 13 bases between them. CDR3 in amino acids: CSVEDYTEGYTF. The DNA for the CDR3 is TGCAGCGTTGAGGACTACACGGAGGGCTACACCTTC. The full variable domain, its missing parts supplied by reference TRBV29-1 and TRBJ1-2, is SAVISQKPSRDICQRGTSLTIQCQVDSQVTMMFWYRQQPGQSLTLIATANQGSEATYESGFVIDKFPISRPNLTFSTLTVSNMSPEDSSIYLCSVEDYTEGYTFGSGTRLTVV.

J is TRBJ2-1 and V is TRBV29-1; D call uncertain. The V gene's germline CDR1 is SQVTM and CDR2 ANQGSEA. The CDR3 is made up of 13 amino acids. Trimming stripped 0 bases from V and 7 bases from J, with 10 bases between. The CDR3 sequence is CSVEDLGLNEQFF. In nucleotides, the CDR3 is TGCAGCGTTGAAGATCTGGGTTTGAATGAGCAGTTCTTC.